This entry lists 17 T cell receptor beta chains sequenced from one sample in a study of blood T cells in healthy people across ages. Then a second PCR, running about 6 to 11 cycles, was carried out with a sample-barcoded 5' primer and a J-beta primer mix. TCRdb analysed the 5' RACE reads with MiXCR anew, one entry per CDR3 protein. Altogether over 950,000 distinct CDR3 sequences are present, 35% to 40% being singletons, with the ten largest covering around 12%. Sequenced: blood. The receptor set was obtained from a man aged 18-30 years in good health.

This clonotype was observed a few times. The chain has TRBV6-5 and TRBJ1-2; TRBD1 agrees at 8 bases. Trimming removed 6 bases from V and 5 bases from J; junction bases left unmatched: 14. The CDR3 sequence is 16 residues long. The germline V gene has CDR1 MNHEY and CDR2 SVGAGI. The CDR3 protein is CASSPRRDRLLYGYTF. CDR3 DNA: TGTGCCAGCAGCCCCCGGAGGGACAGGCTGTTATATGGCTACACCTTC.

V and J are TRBV2 and TRBJ1-2; 11 bases map to TRBD1. Germline CDR1 reads SNHLY; CDR2 reads FYNNEI. Losses at the gene ends were 6 bases for V and 4 bases for J; bases not matched to a gene: 7. This CDR3 region has 15 residues. The CDR3 protein is CASRVGQGAGYGYTF. The CDR3 DNA sequence: TGTGCCAGCAGAGTAGGACAGGGGGCTGGCTATGGCTACACCTTC. The complete variable domain, with remaining parts taken from reference TRBV2 and TRBJ1-2, reads EPEVTQTPSHQVTQMGQEVILRCVPISNHLYFYWYRQILGQKVEFLVSFYNNEISEKSEIFDDQFSVERPDGSNFTLKIRSTKLEDSAMYFCASRVGQGAGYGYTFGSGTRLTVV.

The rearrangement uses TRBV9 and TRBJ2-1, with D possibly being TRBD1 (6 bases). The J call may be wrong; the DNA end is better matched by TRBJ2-7. Per the germline V gene, CDR1 is SGDLS and CDR2 is YYNGEE. The CDR3 loop spans 18 amino acids. The CDR3 protein is CASSPRDTRASRHNEQYF. The CDR3 DNA sequence: TGTGCCAGCAGCCCCCGGGACACCCGGGCTTCGAGGCACAATGAGCAGTACTTC.

The chain uses TRBV6-5 and TRBJ2-7, with TRBD2 matching over 8 bases. Per the germline V gene, CDR1 is MNHEY and CDR2 is SVGAGI. V shed 2 bases, J shed 9 bases, and the junction held 9 bases outside the gene matches. CDR3 length: 14 amino acids. The CDR3 spells CASSYRTSGDGQYF. DNA for the CDR3: TGTGCCAGCAGTTACAGAACTAGCGGCGACGGGCAGTACTTC.

The V and J genes are TRBV27 and TRBJ2-5; weak D call: TRBD1 (6 bases). Trimming removed 5 bases from V and 5 bases from J, with 15 bases in between. The CDR3 has 14 residues. Per germline, CDR1 MNHEY and CDR2 SMNVEV (reference sequence). CDR3 sequence: CASSPVDSHETQYF. The CDR3 coding sequence is TGTGCCAGCAGTCCGGTGGACAGCCACGAGACCCAGTACTTC.

A single count supports this clonotype. CDR3: CAISEGTGYNQPQHF. Here the CDR3 DNA reads TGTGCCATCAGTGAAGGGACAGGCTACAATCAGCCCCAGCATTTT. The chain couples TRBV10-3 to TRBJ1-5, with 8 nucleotides matching TRBD1. The trim removed 3 bases at V and 3 bases at J, leaving 4 bases unmatched. There are 15 residues in the CDR3. From germline, CDR1 is ENHRY and CDR2 SYGVKD.

The chain couples TRBV10-3 to TRBJ1-1; weak D call: TRBD1 (6 bases). The germline V gene has CDR1 ENHRY and CDR2 SYGVKD. The CDR3 loop spans 11 amino acids. Between the trimmed V and J ends, which lost 10 bases and 6 bases, there was a span of 12 bases. The CDR3: CATKSGAEAFF. As DNA, the CDR3 is TGTGCCACCAAATCAGGGGCTGAAGCTTTCTTT.

This clonotype was recorded many times. V usage is TRBV9 and J usage is TRBJ2-1; D may be TRBD2 (6 bases). Germline CDR1 SGDLS, CDR2 YYNGEE. Trimming pared 7 bases from V and 5 bases from J, leaving 16 bases between. CDR3 length: 14 residues. CDR3 sequence (DNA): TGTGCCAGCTCTCCCCTTAGCGGACACAATGAGCAGTTCTTC. Translating it yields CASSPLSGHNEQFF.

This chain links TRBV11-2 with TRBJ1-2; no definite D call. Germline V gene data show CDR1 as SGHAT and CDR2 as FQNNGV. V was pared by 0 bases and J by 3 bases, with 14 bases between. The CDR3 loop spans 16 amino acids. The CDR3 region is CASSLEGGREDYGYTF. Written as DNA, the CDR3 is TGTGCCAGCAGCTTAGAAGGTGGTAGGGAGGACTATGGCTACACCTTC.

The chain is built from TRBV10-3 and TRBJ1-6; possible D gene TRBD1, 6 bases. V lost 0 bases to trimming and J lost 13 bases, with 13 bases between them. Germline CDR1 and CDR2: ENHRY and SYGVKD. This CDR3 has 14 amino acids. The DNA for the CDR3 is TGTGCCATCAGTGAGTCAGGACAGCCTTGGCCCCTCCACTTT. Translation: CAISESGQPWPLHF.

This chain joins TRBV20-1 and TRBJ2-3; 8 nucleotides line up with TRBD2. Germline CDR1 DFQATT, CDR2 SNEGSKA (reference sequence). The CDR3 is 15 residues long. The CDR3, as DNA: TGCAGCGTTCCTATGACGGGGGGGGTGGGAGATACGCAGTATTTT. It encodes CSVPMTGGVGDTQYF.

The chain has TRBV12-3 or TRBV12-4 and TRBJ1-1; the D gene is possibly TRBD1 (6 bases). The CDR3 is made up of 14 amino acids. V lost 3 bases to trimming and J lost 1 base, with 9 bases between them. The CDR3 is CASSFEGGNTEAFF. CDR3 nucleotide sequence: TGTGCCAGCAGTTTCGAGGGGGGGAACACTGAAGCTTTCTTT.

This clonotype came up many times. One junction end does not reproduce the germline sequence, and a read error may be involved. The chain recombines TRBV5-1 with TRBJ1-1; no reliable D call. The CDR3 is 13 amino acids. Germline V CDR1 and CDR2: SGHRS, YFSETQ. The chain's CDR3 is CASSGGMNTEAFF. For the CDR3, the DNA is TGTGCCAGCAGCGGAGGCATGAACACTGAAGCTTTCTTT.

This clonotype has a handful of counts. The J gene is TRBJ2-1, the V gene TRBV27; D not certain. The CDR3 spans 13 residues. CDR1 and CDR2 from the germline V gene are MNHEY and SMNVEV (reference sequence). Trimming cost V 1 base and J 12 bases, with 13 bases left between them. The CDR3 nucleotides are TGTGCCAGCAGTTTATGGCGCACCGACGGGCAGTTCTTC. It encodes CASSLWRTDGQFF.

In this sample, this clonotype turned up a few times. The rearrangement uses TRBV27 and TRBJ1-5; a weak D match, TRBD1 (5 bases). The CDR3 sequence is 16 residues long. Germline CDR1 reads MNHEY; CDR2 reads SMNVEV (reference sequence). V was pared by 4 bases and J by 4 bases, with 17 bases between. The CDR3 coding sequence is TGTGCCAGCAGTTCCCTTGGCAGGGCCAGGAATCAGCCCCAGCATTTT. This encodes CASSSLGRARNQPQHF.

The chain has TRBV5-1 and TRBJ2-1, with 12 nucleotides matching TRBD2. The J call is doubtful: the DNA matches TRBJ2-7 better. Per germline, CDR1 SGHRS and CDR2 YFSETQ. This CDR3 spans 14 amino acids. The CDR3 is CASRLAGENNEQYF. The CDR3 nucleotides read TGCGCCAGTAGACTAGCGGGGGAGAACAATGAGCAGTACTTC.

The DNA of the CDR3 is TGTGCCATCAGTGGAGTCCGGGACGTCGAGGTGGCCCAGTACTTC. Its protein is CAISGVRDVEVAQYF. The chain is built from TRBV10-3 and TRBJ2-5, with D tentatively TRBD1 or TRBD2 (5 bases each). The germline CDR1 and CDR2 sequences are ENHRY and SYGVKD. V was pared by 4 bases and J by 9 bases, with 21 bases between. The CDR3 consists of 15 residues.